These 10 T cell receptor beta chains originate from one sample sequenced in a study of graft-versus-host responses after intestinal transplantation (dated by TCRdb to about 2021). For these receptors, no antigen is known. Preparation of the library involved the immunoSEQ multiplex PCR assay. TCRdb carries this immuneACCESS record with in-frame sequences only. Its versions omit some clonotypes, under half of them owing to an unresolved V gene in the studies checked, with the rest unexplained. Recorded for this sample are about 130,000 clones; 92% of them occurred a single time. The top ten constitute 0.19% of the sample. The label giving this sample's time point can be read as: cells obtained before transplantation from donor or recipient. The material was unstimulated CD4+ T cells sorted from spleen or lymph node cells, obtained before intestinal transplant. The receptor source for this set is a human donor who received an intestinal transplant.

The gene calls are TRBV4-3 and TRBJ2-5; D remains unclear. The J call may be in error: the DNA end matches TRBJ2-7 better. Germline V CDR1 and CDR2: LGHNA, YSLEER. CDR3 length: 15 residues. CDR3 sequence (DNA): TGCGCCAGCAGCCAAGAAGGGCGAGCCTACTACGAGCAGTACTTC. The encoded protein is CASSQEGRAYYEQYF.

This chain links TRBV7-2 with TRBJ1-3; D not certain. There are 15 residues in the CDR3. Germline V lookup: CDR1 SGHTA, CDR2 FQGNSA. V dropped 1 base and J dropped 4 bases, with 11 bases sitting between them. CDR3 DNA: TGTGCCAGCAGCTTAGTCCGACAAATGGGAAACACCATATATTTT. It is translated as CASSLVRQMGNTIYF. Supplemented by reference TRBV7-2 and TRBJ1-3, the full variable domain reads GAGVSQSPSNKVTEKGKDVELRCDPISGHTALYWYRQSLGQGLEFLIYFQGNSAPDKSGLPSDRFSAERTGGSVSTLTIQRTQQEDSAVYLCASSLVRQMGNTIYFGEGSWLTVV.

The chain couples TRBV6-4 to TRBJ1-2; 8 nucleotides align to TRBD1. Germline CDR1 MRHNA, CDR2 SNTAGT. The CDR3 has 13 amino acids. V lost 6 bases and J lost 3; bases outside the gene matches: 3. The CDR3 protein is CASRGQGDYGYTF. As DNA, the CDR3 is TGTGCCAGCAGAGGACAGGGAGACTATGGCTACACCTTC.

The chain joins TRBV27 to TRBJ2-1; D possibly uses TRBD1 or TRBD2 (5 bases each). Trimming cost V 0 bases and J 4 bases, with 10 bases left between them. From germline, CDR1 is MNHEY and CDR2 SMNVEV (reference sequence). CDR3 length: 15 amino acids. The CDR3 loop is CASSLSGTVYNEQFF. In nucleotides, the CDR3 is TGTGCCAGCAGTTTATCGGGGACGGTATACAATGAGCAGTTCTTC.

This sequence joins TRBV27 and TRBJ2-1; D remains unclear. Germline-derived CDR1 and CDR2 are MNHEY and SMNVEV (reference sequence). Trimming pared 4 bases from V and 0 bases from J, leaving 7 bases between. The CDR3 has 14 amino acids. The CDR3 reads CASSSFSSYNEQFF. The DNA of the CDR3 is TGTGCCAGCAGTTCGTTTAGCTCCTACAATGAGCAGTTCTTC.

CDR3 loop: CASSLGQGPRTDTQYF. In DNA form, the CDR3 reads TGTGCCAGCAGTTTGGGACAGGGGCCTCGCACAGATACGCAGTATTTT. The J gene is TRBJ2-3, the V gene TRBV6-5, with TRBD1 matching over 10 bases. The CDR3 spans 16 residues. J was trimmed by 1 base and V by 4 bases; bases with no gene match: 5. Germline CDR1 reads MNHEY; CDR2 reads SVGAGI.

The chain uses TRBV7-9 and TRBJ2-4, with 13 bases aligning to TRBD2. The J segment lost 1 base and the V segment lost 5 bases, leaving 11 bases of the junction unmatched. Germline V gene sequence: CDR1 SEHNR, CDR2 FQNEAQ (reference sequence). There are 19 residues in the CDR3. As DNA, the CDR3 is TGTGCCAGCAGCCCCGAAGGACTAGCGGGAGTGTGGGCCAAAAACATTCAGTACTTC. It is translated as CASSPEGLAGVWAKNIQYF.

The chain combines TRBV6-4 with TRBJ2-7, with unresolved D. Germline V gene data show CDR1 as MRHNA and CDR2 as SNTAGT. The CDR3 is 13 residues long. The V and J ends lost 0 bases and 7 bases respectively, with 10 bases between them. CDR3 nucleotides: TGTGCCAGCAGTGACTCGTTAGGGCGGGAGCAGTACTTC. Its protein is CASSDSLGREQYF.

The chain links TRBV10-2 to TRBJ1-2; D is possibly TRBD1 (5 bases). CDR1 is WSHSY and CDR2 is SAAADI in the germline V gene. CDR3 size: 14 residues. V lost 0 bases and J lost 8, with 13 bases in between. This chain's CDR3 is CASSESGPKWGYTF. The CDR3 DNA reads TGCGCCAGCAGTGAGTCGGGACCTAAGTGGGGCTACACCTTC.

The genes are TRBV5-1 and TRBJ2-1; 11 bases are a match to TRBD2. The J segment lost 4 bases and the V segment lost 4 bases, leaving 4 bases of the junction unmatched. The CDR3 spans 15 residues. Germline V gene lookup returns CDR1 SGHRS and CDR2 YFSETQ. The CDR3 spells CASSPGTSGYNEQFF. Here the CDR3 DNA reads TGCGCCAGCAGCCCCGGGACTAGCGGATACAATGAGCAGTTCTTC.